These 8 T cell receptor beta chains share one sample of origin, sequenced in a study of PD-1 blockade in classical Hodgkin lymphoma. Every one of the patients relapsed after autologous stem cell transplantation (brentuximab vedotin exposure was variable). Repertoires were generated with immunoSEQ multiplex PCR, while TCRdb's copy carries only in-frame clones and drops some. This table holds about 110,000 clones, 80% to 90% found once. The sample here was peripheral blood mononuclear cells (PBMCs), taken before the second cycle of nivolumab. Receptors originate from a human donor with classical Hodgkin lymphoma.

The chain uses TRBV6-5 and TRBJ2-1, with D perhaps given as TRBD1 or TRBD2 (5 bases each). CDR3 length: 15 amino acids. The V end lost 7 bases, the J end lost 3 bases, and 16 bases lay between the germline ends. Germline V lookup: CDR1 MNHEY, CDR2 SVGAGI. For the CDR3, the DNA is TGTGCCAGCACCCTTAGGGGACGGGTCTACAATGAGCAGTTCTTC. Amino acid sequence: CASTLRGRVYNEQFF.

The J gene is TRBJ1-3, the V gene TRBV5-6, with unresolved D. Germline assignment: CDR1 SGHDT and CDR2 YYEEEE. The V end was cut by 1 base, the J end by 8 bases, with 7 bases between. The CDR3 is made up of 12 amino acids. The CDR3 sequence is CASSLSGDTIYF. CDR3 in DNA: TGTGCCAGCAGCTTGTCCGGGGACACCATATATTTT.

CDR3 region: CASSFNANFNQPQHF. CDR3 in DNA: TGTGCCAGCAGTTTCAACGCCAACTTCAATCAGCCCCAGCATTTT. The gene calls are TRBV28 and TRBJ1-5, with D unresolved. Trimming removed 3 bases at V and 3 bases at J, with 12 bases between. The CDR3 length is 15 residues. CDR1 and CDR2 from the germline V gene are MDHEN and SYDVKM.

V usage is TRBV6-5 and J usage is TRBJ2-2; possibly TRBD1 for D (5 bases). The V end was cut by 2 bases, the J end by 5 bases, with 6 bases between. CDR1 is MNHEY and CDR2 is SVGAGI in the germline V gene. The CDR3 runs 13 residues. The CDR3 is CASSYRGTGELFF. CDR3 nucleotides: TGTGCCAGCAGTTACAGGGGAACCGGGGAGCTGTTTTTT.

This clone was picked up one time. V gene TRBV6-1 combines with J gene TRBJ2-2; D uncertain. The CDR3 sequence is 14 residues long. Germline values: CDR1 MNHNS, CDR2 SASEGT. V was trimmed by 6 bases and J by 6 bases, leaving 14 bases between them. CDR3 residues: CASRIMREAGELFF. The CDR3 region has the DNA TGTGCCAGCAGAATTATGCGTGAAGCCGGGGAGCTGTTTTTT.

This sequence joins TRBV18 and TRBJ2-5; D is unresolved. CDR3 length: 14 residues. CDR1 is KGHSH, CDR2 LQKENI, per germline. V shed 0 bases and J shed 1 base, with 6 bases lying between them. This chain's CDR3 is CASSPPNGQETQYF. CDR3 DNA sequence: TGTGCCAGCTCACCACCGAACGGCCAAGAGACCCAGTACTTC. Variable domain in full (rest from reference TRBV18 and TRBJ2-5): NAGVMQNPRHLVRRRGQEARLRCSPMKGHSHVYWYRQLPEEGLKFMVYLQKENIIDESGMPKERFSAEFPKEGPSILRIQQVVRGDSAAYFCASSPPNGQETQYFGPGTRLLVL.

This chain uses TRBV19 with TRBJ2-1; D perhaps matches TRBD2 (5 bases). The CDR3 extends over 16 amino acids. V was clipped by 5 bases and J by 2 bases, with 16 bases between them. Germline-derived CDR1 and CDR2 are LNHDA and SQIVND (reference sequence). The CDR3 bases are TGTGCCAGTAGTGTCTCAAATTCCGGGGCCTACAATGAGCAGTTCTTC. This sequence encodes CASSVSNSGAYNEQFF.

This chain joins TRBV6-5 and TRBJ1-2, with a weak D call TRBD1 (5 bases). The V and J ends lost 5 bases and 2 bases respectively, with 15 bases between them. The V gene's germline CDR1 is MNHEY and CDR2 SVGAGI. The CDR3 has 15 residues. The chain's CDR3 is CASSTRAGTNYGYTF. CDR3 sequence (DNA): TGTGCCAGCAGTACCCGGGCAGGGACCAACTATGGCTACACCTTC.